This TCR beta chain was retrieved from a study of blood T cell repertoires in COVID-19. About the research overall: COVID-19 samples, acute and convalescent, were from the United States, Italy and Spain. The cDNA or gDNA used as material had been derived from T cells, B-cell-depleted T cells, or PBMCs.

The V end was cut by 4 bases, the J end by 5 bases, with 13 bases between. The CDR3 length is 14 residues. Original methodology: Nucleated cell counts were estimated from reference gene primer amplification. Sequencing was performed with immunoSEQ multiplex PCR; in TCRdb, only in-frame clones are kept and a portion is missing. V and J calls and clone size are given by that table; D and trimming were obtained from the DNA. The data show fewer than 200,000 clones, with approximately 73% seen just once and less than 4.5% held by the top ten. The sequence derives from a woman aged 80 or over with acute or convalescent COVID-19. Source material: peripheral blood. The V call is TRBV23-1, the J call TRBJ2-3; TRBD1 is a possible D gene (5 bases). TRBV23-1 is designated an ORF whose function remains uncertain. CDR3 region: CASSRWLQGDTQYF. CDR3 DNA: TGCGCCAGCAGTCGATGGCTCCAGGGAGATACGCAGTATTTT.